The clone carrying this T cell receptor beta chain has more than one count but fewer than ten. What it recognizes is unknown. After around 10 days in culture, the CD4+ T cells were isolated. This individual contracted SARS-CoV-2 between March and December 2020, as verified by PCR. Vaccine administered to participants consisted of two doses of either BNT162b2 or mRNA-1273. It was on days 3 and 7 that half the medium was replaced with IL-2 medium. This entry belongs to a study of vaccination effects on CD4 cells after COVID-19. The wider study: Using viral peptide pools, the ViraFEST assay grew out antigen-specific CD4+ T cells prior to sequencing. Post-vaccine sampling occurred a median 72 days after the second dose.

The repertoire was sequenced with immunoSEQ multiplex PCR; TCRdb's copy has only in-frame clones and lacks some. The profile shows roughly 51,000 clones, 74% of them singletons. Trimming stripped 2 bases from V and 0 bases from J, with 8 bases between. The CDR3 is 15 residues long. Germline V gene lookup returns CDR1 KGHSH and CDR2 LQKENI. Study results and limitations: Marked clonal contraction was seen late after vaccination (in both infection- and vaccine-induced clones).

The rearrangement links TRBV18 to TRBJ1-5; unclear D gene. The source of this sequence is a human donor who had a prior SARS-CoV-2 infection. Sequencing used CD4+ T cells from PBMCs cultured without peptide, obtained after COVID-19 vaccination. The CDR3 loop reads CASSPTVNSNQPQHF. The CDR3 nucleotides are TGTGCCAGCTCACCAACGGTGAATAGCAATCAGCCCCAGCATTTT.